A single sample gave rise to the 23 T cell receptor beta chains below, sequenced in a study of monozygotic twins with inflammatory bowel disease. TCRdb reanalyzed the 5' RACE reads and collapses them to one entry per CDR3 protein, without DNA. This sample's clone table lists 140,000 to 150,000 distinct CDR3 sequences. The specimen was blood. These receptors came from a human donor with ulcerative colitis or Crohn's disease, or a healthy co-twin of an affected twin (not recorded which).

The chain is built from TRBV10-3 and TRBJ1-2. The CDR3 consists of 15 residues. Germline V CDR1 and CDR2: ENHRY, SYGVKD. The CDR3 spells CAISAGHSRGYGYTF.

V usage is TRBV20-1 and J usage is TRBJ2-7; TCRdb gives TRBD2 as the D gene, but with no DNA this cannot be confirmed. The V gene's germline CDR1 is DFQATT and CDR2 SNEGSKA (reference sequence). The CDR3 runs 15 residues. CDR3 sequence: CSASPPRPLSYEQYF.

The chain recombines TRBV20-1 with TRBJ2-7. The germline CDR1 and CDR2 sequences are DFQATT and SNEGSKA (reference sequence). The CDR3 is 14 amino acids. The CDR3 region is CSANSTRLSYEQYF.

The V gene is TRBV7-6, the J gene TRBJ2-6; TCRdb's D call of TRBD1 is untestable without DNA. The CDR3 sequence is 17 residues long. Germline values: CDR1 SGHVS, CDR2 FNYEAQ. The CDR3 protein is CASSSGTGSSGANVLTF.

This chain links TRBV10-3 with TRBJ2-2; TCRdb selects TRBD1, and the lack of DNA leaves this call unchecked. The CDR3 loop spans 13 amino acids. The germline V gene has CDR1 ENHRY and CDR2 SYGVKD. This CDR3 reads CAISGTGTGELFF.

V usage is TRBV29-1 and J usage is TRBJ1-4; absent DNA, TCRdb's TRBD1 call cannot be checked. Germline V gives CDR1 SQVTM, CDR2 ANQGSEA. The CDR3 extends over 13 amino acids. Here the CDR3 reads CSSVEGVGEKLFF. The variable domain in full, completed from reference TRBV29-1 and TRBJ1-4, reads SAVISQKPSRDICQRGTSLTIQCQVDSQVTMMFWYRQQPGQSLTLIATANQGSEATYESGFVIDKFPISRPNLTFSTLTVSNMSPEDSSIYLCSSVEGVGEKLFFGSGTQLSVL.

The rearrangement uses TRBV5-1 and TRBJ1-1. The CDR3 is 13 amino acids. Looked up from germline, CDR1 is SGHRS and CDR2 is YFSETQ. Here the CDR3 reads CASSSPGTTEAFF.

The J gene is TRBJ2-2, the V gene TRBV29-1. Germline CDR1 SQVTM, CDR2 ANQGSEA. This CDR3 has 13 amino acids. CDR3 in amino acids: CSVDRTNTGELFF.

The rearrangement uses TRBV20-1 and TRBJ2-1. This CDR3 is 13 amino acids long. Per germline, CDR1 DFQATT and CDR2 SNEGSKA (reference sequence). This CDR3 reads CSARDPPNNEQFF.

V and J are TRBV28 and TRBJ2-6; TCRdb outputs TRBD1, but without DNA this stays unchecked. The CDR3 is made up of 17 amino acids. Germline loops: CDR1 MDHEN, CDR2 SYDVKM. The CDR3 protein is CASSGGTVRSGANVLTF.

This rearrangement joins TRBV20-1 to TRBJ2-7; TCRdb selects TRBD1, and the lack of DNA leaves this call unchecked. The CDR3 totals 16 residues. Germline CDR1 is DFQATT and CDR2 is SNEGSKA (reference sequence). The CDR3 reads CSARDPRGGESYEQYF.

The chain's CDR3 is CSASGTAEDQPQHF. The chain is built from TRBV20-1 and TRBJ1-5. Germline values: CDR1 DFQATT, CDR2 SNEGSKA (reference sequence). The CDR3 has 14 residues.

This rearrangement joins TRBV12-3 or TRBV12-4 to TRBJ2-3; the TCRdb D gene call, TRBD2, has no DNA to confirm it. This CDR3 has 17 residues. CDR3 residues: CASSLGSGTGGTDTQYF.

V usage is TRBV6-5 and J usage is TRBJ1-2; TCRdb indicates TRBD1, and absent DNA this call remains unverified. The germline V gene encodes CDR1 MNHEY and CDR2 SVGAGI. The CDR3 totals 16 residues. Here the CDR3 reads CASSYSIRDPWRRYTF.

Here the CDR3 reads CASGLLRTEAFF. V and J are TRBV7-2 and TRBJ1-1. CDR1 and CDR2 (germline): SGHTA, FQGNSA. The CDR3 extends over 12 amino acids.

The chain links TRBV5-1 to TRBJ1-1. Germline V gives CDR1 SGHRS, CDR2 YFSETQ. The CDR3 runs to 16 residues. The CDR3 here is CASSLSGLGLNTEAFF.

CDR3 sequence reads: CASSLAGGNYEQYF. The genes are TRBV7-9 and TRBJ2-7. From germline, CDR1 is SEHNR and CDR2 FQNEAQ (reference sequence). The CDR3 contains 14 residues.

This chain uses TRBV24-1 with TRBJ1-1; TCRdb proposes TRBD1, but this gene call is untestable without DNA. This CDR3 is built from 12 residues. CDR1 is KGHDR and CDR2 is SFDVKD in the germline V gene. CDR3 region: CATSARGTEAFF.

This chain connects TRBV3-1 to TRBJ1-6; TCRdb designates TRBD1, a call that cannot be tested without DNA. Germline V gives CDR1 LGHDT, CDR2 YNNKEL (reference sequence). The CDR3 runs to 16 residues. CDR3 sequence reads: CASSQSLTVNNSPLHF.

The gene calls are TRBV25-1 and TRBJ1-5; TCRdb picks TRBD1, but there is no DNA to check that call. Germline loops: CDR1 MGHDK, CDR2 SYGVNS. The CDR3 sequence is 14 residues long. This chain's CDR3 is CASSGTGYNQPQHF.

This chain uses TRBV5-6 with TRBJ2-7; TCRdb picks TRBD2, but there is no DNA to check that call. Germline lookup yields CDR1 SGHDT and CDR2 YYEEEE. This CDR3 spans 15 amino acids. The CDR3 reads CASSPGPSGFYEQYF.

V is TRBV12-3 or TRBV12-4 and J is TRBJ1-4; TCRdb reports TRBD1, a call that lacks DNA to check it against. CDR3 length: 16 residues. The CDR3 reads CASSLSRGGGSEKLFF.

The J gene is TRBJ2-4, the V gene TRBV4-3. This CDR3 spans 17 amino acids. The V gene's germline CDR1 is LGHNA and CDR2 YSLEER. This CDR3 is CASSQDIRGRVKNIQYF.